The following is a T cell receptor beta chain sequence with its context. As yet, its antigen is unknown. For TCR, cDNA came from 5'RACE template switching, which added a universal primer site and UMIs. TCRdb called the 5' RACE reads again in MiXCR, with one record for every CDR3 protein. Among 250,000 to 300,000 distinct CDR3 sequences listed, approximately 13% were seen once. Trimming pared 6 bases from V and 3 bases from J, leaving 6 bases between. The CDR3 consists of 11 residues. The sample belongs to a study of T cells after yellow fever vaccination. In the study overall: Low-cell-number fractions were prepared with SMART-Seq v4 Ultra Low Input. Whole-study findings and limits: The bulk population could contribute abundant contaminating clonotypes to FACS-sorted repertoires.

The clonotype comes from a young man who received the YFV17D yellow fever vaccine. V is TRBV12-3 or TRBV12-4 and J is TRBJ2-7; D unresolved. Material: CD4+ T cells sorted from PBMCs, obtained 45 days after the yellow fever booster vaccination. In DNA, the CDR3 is TGTGCCAGCAGAGCCGTCTACGAGCAGTACTTC. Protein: CASRAVYEQYF.